Shown below are 23 T cell receptor beta chains from a single sample sequenced in a study of blood T cell repertoires in COVID-19. The protocol was immunoSEQ multiplex PCR, while the TCRdb copy is restricted to in-frame clones and leaves out a portion. This sample has 400,000 to 450,000 clones, with roughly 85% found just once. The sample consisted of peripheral blood. Receptor source: a woman in her 30s with active or convalescent COVID-19.

The gene calls are TRBV2 and TRBJ2-7; 8 bases align to TRBD2. V gave up 7 bases and J gave up 2 bases; unmatched junction bases: 7. The CDR3 contains 14 residues. Looked up from germline, CDR1 is SNHLY and CDR2 is FYNNEI. CDR3 nucleotide sequence: TGTGCCAGCACTGCAACTAGCGGTACCTACGAGCAGTACTTC. This sequence encodes CASTATSGTYEQYF. The full variable domain, rest sourced from reference TRBV2 and TRBJ2-7, is EPEVTQTPSHQVTQMGQEVILRCVPISNHLYFYWYRQILGQKVEFLVSFYNNEISEKSEIFDDQFSVERPDGSNFTLKIRSTKLEDSAMYFCASTATSGTYEQYFGPGTRLTVT.

The chain has TRBV6-5 and TRBJ1-1, with TRBD1 identical over 7 bases. There are 14 residues in the CDR3. Looked up from germline, CDR1 is MNHEY and CDR2 is SVGAGI. V lost 6 bases and J lost 4; bases outside the gene matches: 8. CDR3 in amino acids: CASRQGGGGTEAFF. Here the CDR3 DNA reads TGTGCCAGCAGACAAGGGGGCGGCGGCACTGAAGCTTTCTTT.

The chain carries TRBV2 and TRBJ1-1, with D perhaps TRBD1 (6 bases). Per germline, CDR1 SNHLY and CDR2 FYNNEI. V lost 10 bases and J lost 2, with 20 bases in between. The CDR3 contains 15 residues. DNA of the CDR3: TGTGCCACCAAAAGGGGGGGATTACCCAACACTGAAGCTTTCTTT. Amino acid sequence: CATKRGGLPNTEAFF. Combining the CDR3 with reference TRBV2 and TRBJ1-1 gives the whole variable domain EPEVTQTPSHQVTQMGQEVILRCVPISNHLYFYWYRQILGQKVEFLVSFYNNEISEKSEIFDDQFSVERPDGSNFTLKIRSTKLEDSAMYFCATKRGGLPNTEAFFGQGTRLTVV.

V is TRBV5-1 and J is TRBJ2-5; 10 bases agree with TRBD2. The CDR3 totals 15 residues. With 4 bases clipped from V and 5 bases from J, the junction kept 8 bases outside the gene matches. Germline CDR1 is SGHRS and CDR2 is YFSETQ. CDR3 amino acids: CASSPLLAGVETQYF. In DNA, the CDR3 is TGCGCCAGCAGCCCCCTCCTAGCGGGAGTCGAGACCCAGTACTTC.

This clone has only a few counts. This chain uses TRBV12-3 or TRBV12-4 with TRBJ1-1; no reliable D call. V was clipped by 6 bases and J by 1 base, with 9 bases between them. The CDR3 runs to 13 residues. This chain's CDR3 is CASSNRENTEAFF. Here the CDR3 DNA reads TGTGCCAGCAGCAACCGAGAGAACACTGAAGCTTTCTTT.

This clone occurred once. The rearrangement links TRBV3-1 (or the pseudogene TRBV3-2) to TRBJ1-6; no reliable D call. This CDR3 is built from 17 residues. Germline-derived CDR1 and CDR2 are LGHDT and YNNKEL (reference sequence). V was trimmed by 4 bases and J by 4 bases, leaving 17 bases between them. The CDR3 nucleotides are TGTGCCAGCAGCCCCGGAGGGATGGCAGATTATAATTCACCCCTCCACTTT. Translating gives CASSPGGMADYNSPLHF.

This clone showed up just a few times. The chain recombines TRBV2 with TRBJ1-1; D gene uncertain. The CDR3 has 14 residues. The germline V gene has CDR1 SNHLY and CDR2 FYNNEI. Trimming removed 4 bases from V and 3 bases from J, with 12 bases in between. CDR3 region: CASSGHWEDTEAFF. CDR3 DNA sequence: TGTGCCAGCAGTGGCCACTGGGAGGACACTGAAGCTTTCTTT.

This chain uses TRBV19 with TRBJ2-1; a possible D gene is TRBD2 (5 bases). This CDR3 comprises 15 residues. V was shortened by 6 bases and J by 0 bases, with 12 bases between the two germline ends. Germline-derived CDR1 and CDR2 are LNHDA and SQIVND (reference sequence). CDR3 nucleotides: TGTGCCAGTAGCCCCAGTGGGAGCTCCTACAATGAGCAGTTCTTC. It yields the protein CASSPSGSSYNEQFF.

This rearrangement joins TRBV5-1 to TRBJ1-2; D gene ambiguous. Germline V gene sequence: CDR1 SGHRS, CDR2 YFSETQ. There are 14 residues in the CDR3. V was trimmed by 2 bases and J by 5 bases, leaving 13 bases between them. CDR3: CASSFQESLYGYTF. DNA for the CDR3: TGCGCCAGCAGCTTTCAAGAAAGCTTGTATGGCTACACCTTC.

The V and J genes are TRBV5-4 and TRBJ2-7; TRBD1 agrees at 9 bases. J lost 2 bases, V lost 0 bases, and 18 bases had no gene match. The CDR3 length is 20 residues. Germline loops: CDR1 SGHNT, CDR2 YYREEE (reference sequence). The CDR3 DNA sequence: TGTGCCAGCAGCTTGGGGGACAGGGCGAGCGGGACCTCCCAGGCCTACGAGCAGTACTTC. Translated, it gives CASSLGDRASGTSQAYEQYF.

Here the CDR3 DNA reads TGCGCCAGCAGCGGCGGGACAGGGCCAAGGGAGACCCAGTACTTC. This gives the protein CASSGGTGPRETQYF. The genes are TRBV5-1 and TRBJ2-5, with 9 bases identical to TRBD1. The J segment lost 5 bases and the V segment lost 4 bases, leaving 9 bases of the junction unmatched. The CDR3 loop spans 15 amino acids. The germline V gene encodes CDR1 SGHRS and CDR2 YFSETQ.

This chain connects TRBV5-1 to TRBJ1-4; 9 positions agree with TRBD1. The V and J ends lost 1 base and 7 bases, in that order; junction bases with no gene match: 8. CDR1 is SGHRS and CDR2 is YFSETQ in the germline V gene. CDR3 length equals 16 residues. This chain's CDR3 is CASSLYQGQGVEKLFF. The CDR3 bases are TGCGCCAGCAGCTTGTATCAGGGACAGGGCGTTGAAAAACTGTTTTTT.

The count of this clone is one. The V gene is TRBV10-3, the J gene TRBJ1-6; D is ambiguous. Germline CDR1 and CDR2: ENHRY and SYGVKD. Trimming took 4 bases from V and 14 from J, leaving 12 bases between them. There are 12 residues in the CDR3. DNA for the CDR3: TGTGCCATCAGTGTCGAGGCCTTCACCCTCCACTTT. It translates to CAISVEAFTLHF.

The chain combines TRBV29-1 with TRBJ1-2, with no clear D. CDR1 SQVTM and CDR2 ANQGSEA come from the germline V gene. The CDR3 extends over 11 amino acids. Trimming took off 4 bases at V and 6 bases at J, with 9 bases between the two ends. The CDR3 loop reads CSVAGSHGYTF. The CDR3 nucleotides read TGCAGCGTTGCGGGTTCCCATGGCTACACCTTC.

V gene TRBV5-3 combines with J gene TRBJ1-5; TRBD1 agrees at 7 bases. TRBV5-3 is classed as an ORF, of uncertain function. V dropped 4 bases and J dropped 0; count of bases not matched to a gene: 16. This CDR3 is built from 19 residues. CDR3 amino acids: CARSLTRDREFYSNQPQHF. The CDR3 DNA is TGTGCCAGAAGCCTAACCCGGGACAGAGAATTCTATAGCAATCAGCCCCAGCATTTT.

CDR3 region: CASSQDLIFGTGGNTIYF. The CDR3 DNA sequence: TGTGCCAGCAGCCAAGATCTAATCTTCGGGACAGGGGGAAACACCATATATTTT. The rearrangement links TRBV3-1 (or the pseudogene TRBV3-2) to TRBJ1-3, with 9 bases that match TRBD1. This CDR3 comprises 18 residues. CDR1 and CDR2 (germline): LGHDT, YNNKEL (reference sequence). The junction had 10 bases not matched to a gene; V was cut back by 0 bases and J by 4 bases.

This clone was detected a few times. J is TRBJ1-1 and V is TRBV12-3 or TRBV12-4; no clear D. V was cut by 7 bases and J by 0 bases, with 9 bases left in between. The CDR3 totals 13 residues. CDR3 protein: CASTNGMNTEAFF. The CDR3 DNA reads as TGTGCCAGCACTAACGGGATGAACACTGAAGCTTTCTTT.

This rearrangement joins TRBV5-4 to TRBJ2-2; TRBD2 aligns across 12 bases. Per germline, CDR1 SGHNT and CDR2 YYREEE (reference sequence). After removal of 3 bases from V and 6 bases from J, the junction contained 3 bases not matched to a gene. This CDR3 has 15 residues. This CDR3 is CASSSLAGGAGELFF. CDR3 bases: TGTGCCAGCAGCTCCCTAGCGGGAGGGGCCGGGGAGCTGTTTTTT. Together with reference TRBV5-4 and TRBJ2-2, the CDR3 gives the full variable domain: ETGVTQSPTHLIKTRGQQVTLRCSSQSGHNTVSWYQQALGQGPQFIFQYYREEENGRGNFPPRFSGLQFPNYSSELNVNALELDDSALYLCASSSLAGGAGELFFGEGSRLTVL.

V gene TRBV5-1 combines with J gene TRBJ1-6; 9 nucleotides match TRBD1. Germline V gene lookup returns CDR1 SGHRS and CDR2 YFSETQ. CDR3 length: 14 amino acids. Trimming cost V 0 bases and J 10 bases; bases outside gene matches: 2. The CDR3 spells CASSLDTGGSPLHF. In nucleotides, the CDR3 is TGCGCCAGCAGCTTGGATACAGGGGGCTCACCCCTCCACTTT.

V usage is TRBV7-2 and J usage is TRBJ1-2, with D possibly being TRBD1 (5 bases). V dropped 2 bases and J dropped 3 bases, with 10 bases sitting between them. The CDR3 is made up of 14 amino acids. Germline V gene data show CDR1 as SGHTA and CDR2 as FQGNSA. This CDR3 is CASSLQGSYYGYTF. CDR3 sequence (DNA): TGTGCCAGCAGCTTACAGGGAAGTTACTATGGCTACACCTTC.

V gene TRBV7-8 combines with J gene TRBJ2-7; 8 bases match TRBD2. The junction had 14 bases not matched to a gene; V was cut back by 4 bases and J by 6 bases. The germline CDR1 and CDR2 sequences are SGHVS and FQNEAQ. There are 16 residues in the CDR3. The chain's CDR3 is CASSWLPGGGNSEQYF. In DNA form, the CDR3 reads TGTGCCAGCAGCTGGCTACCGGGCGGGGGGAACTCCGAGCAGTACTTC.

The V call is TRBV25-1, the J call TRBJ1-5; 8 bases are a match to TRBD1. J gave up 6 bases and V 6 bases, and 10 bases lay outside the gene matches. From germline, CDR1 is MGHDK and CDR2 SYGVNS. The CDR3 extends over 15 amino acids. The CDR3 sequence is CASSQTGVGPQPQHF. The CDR3, as DNA: TGTGCCAGCAGCCAGACAGGGGTGGGCCCTCAGCCCCAGCATTTT.

This clone has a single count. The chain links TRBV7-8 to TRBJ2-5; 8 nucleotides line up with TRBD2. Germline V lookup: CDR1 SGHVS, CDR2 FQNEAQ. There are 20 residues in the CDR3. V was pared by 1 base and J by 0 bases, with 16 bases of the junction left unmatched. The CDR3 nucleotides are TGTGCCAGCAGCTTAGGGGTCGCTGGACACTTAGCGGGGAACCAAGAGACCCAGTACTTC. This sequence encodes CASSLGVAGHLAGNQETQYF.